The sequence of this TCR beta chain was determined in a study of shared clonotypes between healthy human individuals. Whole-study findings and limits: Relative to memory subsets, naive subsets generally showed larger estimated richness.

The assay was immunoSEQ multiplex PCR, and TCRdb's table has in-frame clones only and misses some. The sample contains a few million clones, 93% of which appear only once. With respect to this clone: Antigen specificity is unknown.

Material: naive CD4+ T cells from PBMCs. Subset meaning: CD45RA+ positively selected. This clonotype originated in a man between 18 and 29 years old in good health. Some clones in this sample may be carry-over from other donors' samples.

CDR3 loop: CSVVSPGAYNEQFF. CDR3 in DNA: TGCAGCGTTGTATCCCCAGGCGCCTACAATGAGCAGTTCTTC. The chain links TRBV29-1 to TRBJ2-1; D remains ambiguous. The CDR3 loop spans 14 amino acids. Between the trimmed V and J ends, which lost 4 bases and 2 bases, there was a span of 12 bases. Per germline, CDR1 SQVTM and CDR2 ANQGSEA.